This entry lists 10 T cell receptor beta chains sequenced from one sample in a study of blood T cell repertoires in COVID-19. Libraries were prepared by immunoSEQ multiplex PCR; TCRdb keeps only in-frame clonotypes and omits some of them. The table lists 55,000 to 75,000 clones, approximately 89% of them singletons. Sequences were obtained from peripheral blood. All receptors derive from a man aged 55 to 70 with acute or convalescent COVID-19.

The chain joins TRBV9 to TRBJ2-5; the match to TRBD2 covers 7 bases. Per germline, CDR1 SGDLS and CDR2 YYNGEE. The CDR3 is 16 residues long. V was pared by 0 bases and J by 5 bases, with 10 bases of the junction left unmatched. The CDR3 sequence is CASSVGRAGLAETQYF. CDR3 coding DNA: TGTGCCAGCAGCGTAGGGAGAGCGGGGCTGGCGGAGACCCAGTACTTC.

The chain carries TRBV2 and TRBJ1-5; D is unresolved. Trimming shortened V by 8 bases and J by 4 bases, and 12 bases separated the two germline ends. The germline gives CDR1 SNHLY, CDR2 FYNNEI. The CDR3 extends over 13 amino acids. The CDR3 DNA follows: TGTGCCAGCGGAGGGTCCCCTAATCAGCCCCAGCATTTT. Translated: CASGGSPNQPQHF. Full variable domain (remainder filled in from reference TRBV2 and TRBJ1-5): EPEVTQTPSHQVTQMGQEVILRCVPISNHLYFYWYRQILGQKVEFLVSFYNNEISEKSEIFDDQFSVERPDGSNFTLKIRSTKLEDSAMYFCASGGSPNQPQHFGDGTRLSIL.

The chain couples TRBV11-2 to TRBJ1-2; no clear D gene. Germline values: CDR1 SGHAT, CDR2 FQNNGV. The CDR3 sequence is 15 residues long. V was clipped by 5 bases and J by 2 bases, with 15 bases between them. CDR3 coding DNA: TGTGCCAGCAGCCCGCCGGCGGATTTGAACTATGGCTACACCTTC. Protein sequence: CASSPPADLNYGYTF.

This sequence joins TRBV6-5 and TRBJ1-6; no clear D gene. The CDR3 has 14 amino acids. The V end was cut by 4 bases, the J end by 7 bases, with 11 bases between. CDR1 MNHEY and CDR2 SVGAGI come from the germline V gene. The CDR3 DNA sequence: TGTGCCAGCAGTTCCGGGTCCCGGAATTCACCCCTCCACTTT. This sequence encodes CASSSGSRNSPLHF.

The J gene is TRBJ1-1, the V gene TRBV5-8, with 7 nucleotides matching TRBD1. CDR1 and CDR2 from the germline V gene are SGHTS and YDEGEE. This CDR3 has 15 residues. V shed 4 bases, J shed 5 bases, and the junction held 11 bases outside the gene matches. CDR3 nucleotides: TGTGCCAGCAGCCGCCCCGTGACAGGGAAAACTGAAGCTTTCTTT. Translating it yields CASSRPVTGKTEAFF.

V and J are TRBV3-1 (or the pseudogene TRBV3-2) and TRBJ2-1; the D is unclear. V lost 4 bases and J 0 bases, leaving 4 bases between the germline ends. CDR1 is LGHDT, CDR2 YNNKEL, per germline (reference sequence). The CDR3 totals 13 residues. CDR3 DNA: TGTGCCAGCAGCCGAGTCTCCTACAATGAGCAGTTCTTC. Residues: CASSRVSYNEQFF.

As DNA, the CDR3 is TGCGCCAGCAGGGGAGTGATGAACACTGAAGCTTTCTTT. The encoded protein is CASRGVMNTEAFF. The V and J genes are TRBV5-1 and TRBJ1-1; no reliable D call. Trimming took 5 bases from V and 0 from J, leaving 8 bases between them. The CDR3 has 13 amino acids. Looked up from germline, CDR1 is SGHRS and CDR2 is YFSETQ. Variable domain in full (rest from reference TRBV5-1 and TRBJ1-1): KAGVTQTPRYLIKTRGQQVTLSCSPISGHRSVSWYQQTPGQGLQFLFEYFSETQRNKGNFPGRFSGRQFSNSRSEMNVSTLELGDSALYLCASRGVMNTEAFFGQGTRLTVV.

The chain uses TRBV5-4 and TRBJ1-2; D unresolved. V was cut by 4 bases and J by 2 bases, with 15 bases left in between. Per germline, CDR1 SGHNT and CDR2 YYREEE (reference sequence). CDR3 length: 15 amino acids. CDR3 residues: CASSPPQFQNYGYTF. The CDR3 DNA sequence: TGTGCCAGCAGCCCTCCTCAGTTCCAGAACTATGGCTACACCTTC.

This chain connects TRBV2 to TRBJ2-2; 11 bases line up with TRBD1. The V gene's germline CDR1 is SNHLY and CDR2 FYNNEI. The CDR3 contains 13 residues. The V and J ends lost 8 bases and 6 bases, in that order; junction bases with no gene match: 2. The CDR3 DNA sequence: TGTGCCAGCGGGACAGGGGGACCCGGGGAGCTGTTTTTT. The encoded protein is CASGTGGPGELFF.

V is TRBV9 and J is TRBJ1-5; D gene unclear. This CDR3 is 15 amino acids long. With 4 bases removed from V and 0 bases from J, the gap between germline ends came to 11 bases. Germline V gives CDR1 SGDLS, CDR2 YYNGEE. CDR3 region: CASSLYSDSNQPQHF. For the CDR3, the DNA is TGTGCCAGCAGCCTTTACAGTGATAGCAATCAGCCCCAGCATTTT. The full variable domain, rest sourced from reference TRBV9 and TRBJ1-5, is DSGVTQTPKHLITATGQRVTLRCSPRSGDLSVYWYQQSLDQGLQFLIQYYNGEERAKGNILERFSAQQFPDLHSELNLSSLELGDSALYFCASSLYSDSNQPQHFGDGTRLSIL.